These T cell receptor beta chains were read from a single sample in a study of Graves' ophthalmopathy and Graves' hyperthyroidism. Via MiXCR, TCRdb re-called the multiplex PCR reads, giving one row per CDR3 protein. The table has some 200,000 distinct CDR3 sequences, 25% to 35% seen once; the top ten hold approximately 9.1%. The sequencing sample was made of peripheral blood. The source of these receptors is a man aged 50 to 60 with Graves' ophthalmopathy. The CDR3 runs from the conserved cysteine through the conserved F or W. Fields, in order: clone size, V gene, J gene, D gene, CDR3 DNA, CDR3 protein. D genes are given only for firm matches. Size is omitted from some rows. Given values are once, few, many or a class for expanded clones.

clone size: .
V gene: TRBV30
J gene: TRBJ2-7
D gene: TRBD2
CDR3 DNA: TGTGCCTGGAGCGAGGGACTAGCGGGAGTGAATGAGCAGTACTTC
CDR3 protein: CAWSEGLAGVNEQYF

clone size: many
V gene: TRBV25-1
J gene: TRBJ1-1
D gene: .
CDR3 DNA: TGTGCCAGCAGGCTTGGGGGGGGCACTGAAGCTTTCTTT
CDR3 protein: CASRLGGGTEAFF

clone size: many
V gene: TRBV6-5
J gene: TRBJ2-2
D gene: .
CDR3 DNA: TGTGCCAGCAGTTACACAGGGCCCGGGGAGCTGTTTTTT
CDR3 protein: CASSYTGPGELFF

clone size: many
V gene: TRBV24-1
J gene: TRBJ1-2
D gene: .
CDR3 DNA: TGTGCCAGTCGGGGCAGGGGAGACTATGGCTACACCTTC
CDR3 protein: CASRGRGDYGYTF

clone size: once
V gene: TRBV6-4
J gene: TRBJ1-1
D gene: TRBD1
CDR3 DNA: TGTGCCAGCAGTGCCGAGACAGGGGCTGGCACTGAAGCTTTCTTT
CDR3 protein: CASSAETGAGTEAFF

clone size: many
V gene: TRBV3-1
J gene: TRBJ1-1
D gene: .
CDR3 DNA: TGTGCCAGCAGCCAAGCTTCCGATTTGTTCTTT
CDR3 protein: CASSQASDLFF

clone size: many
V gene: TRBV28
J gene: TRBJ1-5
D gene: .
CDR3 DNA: TGTGCCACCGCTAGTGCAGTAAATAGCAATCAGCCCCAGCATTTT
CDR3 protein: CATASAVNSNQPQHF

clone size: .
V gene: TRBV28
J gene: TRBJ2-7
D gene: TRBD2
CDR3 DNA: TGTGCCAGCAGTTTAGTTCCGTCGCGGGGGACCTACGAGCAGTACTTC
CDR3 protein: CASSLVPSRGTYEQYF

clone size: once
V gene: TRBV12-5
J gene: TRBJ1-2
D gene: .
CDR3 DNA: TGTGCTAGTGGTTTCGCTGAACGCTACACCTTC
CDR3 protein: CASGFAERYTF

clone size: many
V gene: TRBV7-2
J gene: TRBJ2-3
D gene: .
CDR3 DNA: TGTGCCAGCAGCTTAAGGCCGCTGGGCGGTACCGATACGCAGTATTTT
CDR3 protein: CASSLRPLGGTDTQYF

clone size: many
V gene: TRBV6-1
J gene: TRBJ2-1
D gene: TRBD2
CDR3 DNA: TGTGCCAGCAGTGAAACCGGGACTAGCGGCTCGGGACAGTTCTTC
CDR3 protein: CASSETGTSGSGQFF

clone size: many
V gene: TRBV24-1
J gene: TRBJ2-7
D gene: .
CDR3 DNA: TGTGCCACCAGTGACTCGGGCCCAGGATACGAGCAGTACTTC
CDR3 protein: CATSDSGPGYEQYF

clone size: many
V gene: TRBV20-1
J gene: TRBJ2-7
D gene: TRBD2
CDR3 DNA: TGCAGTGCTAGAGGAACAGGGAGGGCTAGCGGGCCTAGCTCCTACGAGCAGTACTTC
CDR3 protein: CSARGTGRASGPSSYEQYF

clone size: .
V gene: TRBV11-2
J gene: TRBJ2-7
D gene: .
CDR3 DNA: TGTGCCAGCAGCTTGGGCATGCCCTACGAGCAGTACTTC
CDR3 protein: CASSLGMPYEQYF

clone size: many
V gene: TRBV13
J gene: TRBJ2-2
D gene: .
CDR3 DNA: TGTGCCAGCAGCCCACCAGGACAGAGACCCGGGGAGCTGTTTTTT
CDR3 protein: CASSPPGQRPGELFF

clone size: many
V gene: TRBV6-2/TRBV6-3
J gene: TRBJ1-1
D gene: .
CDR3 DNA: TGTGCCAGCAGAGGGGACACTGGGAACACTGAAGCTTTCTTT
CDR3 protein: CASRGDTGNTEAFF

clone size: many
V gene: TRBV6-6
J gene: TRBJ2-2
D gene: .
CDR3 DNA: TGTGCCAGCAGTTACGCTATCGGGCTCGGGAACACCGGGGAGCTGTTTTTT
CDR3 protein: CASSYAIGLGNTGELFF

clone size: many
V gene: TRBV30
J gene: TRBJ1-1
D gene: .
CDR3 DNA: TGTGCCTGGAGTAGAACAGGTCACACTGAAGCTTTCTTT
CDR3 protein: CAWSRTGHTEAFF

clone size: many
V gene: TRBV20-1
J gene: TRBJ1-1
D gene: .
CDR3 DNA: TGCAGTGCTAGAGATCTAAGTCAGGGAACGTTGAACACTGAAGCTTTCTTT
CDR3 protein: CSARDLSQGTLNTEAFF

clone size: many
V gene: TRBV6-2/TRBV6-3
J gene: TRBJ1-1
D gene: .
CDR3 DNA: TGTGCCAGCAGCCACCGGAACACTGAAGCTTTCTTT
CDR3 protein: CASSHRNTEAFF

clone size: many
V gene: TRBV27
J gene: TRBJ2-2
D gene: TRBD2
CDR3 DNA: TGTGCCAGCAGTCTCGATAGCGGGAATGGGGCCGGGGAGCTGTTTTTT
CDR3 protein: CASSLDSGNGAGELFF

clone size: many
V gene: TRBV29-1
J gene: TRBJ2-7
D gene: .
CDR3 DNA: TGCAGCGTTGTCAGCGATCGCTCCTACGAGCAGTACTTC
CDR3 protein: CSVVSDRSYEQYF

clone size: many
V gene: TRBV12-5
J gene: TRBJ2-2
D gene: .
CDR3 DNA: TGTGCTAGTGGGGACAGCAACACCGGGGAGCTGTTTTTT
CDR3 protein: CASGDSNTGELFF

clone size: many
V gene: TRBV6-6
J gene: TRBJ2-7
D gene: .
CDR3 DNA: TGTGCCAGCAGTTACCGCTGGACGGTTGAGCAGTACTTC
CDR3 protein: CASSYRWTVEQYF

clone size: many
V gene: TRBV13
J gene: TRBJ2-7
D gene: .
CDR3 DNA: TGTGCCAGCAGCGGCCACGCCTACGAGCAGTACTTC
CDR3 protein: CASSGHAYEQYF

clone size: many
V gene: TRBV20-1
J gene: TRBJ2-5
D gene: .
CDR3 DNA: TGCAGTGCTAGAGTCGGGGCGGTGGAGACCCAGTACTTC
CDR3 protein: CSARVGAVETQYF

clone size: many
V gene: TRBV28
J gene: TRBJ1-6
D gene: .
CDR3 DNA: TGTGCCTTGGGGCGGAAAAATTCACCCCTCCACTTT
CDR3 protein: CALGRKNSPLHF

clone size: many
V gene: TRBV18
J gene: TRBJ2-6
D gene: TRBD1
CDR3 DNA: TGTGCCAGCTCACCGACAGGGCCTGGGGCCAACGTCCTGACTTTC
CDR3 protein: CASSPTGPGANVLTF

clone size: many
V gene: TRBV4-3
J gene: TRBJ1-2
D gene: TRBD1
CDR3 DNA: TGCGCCAGCAGCCAATCCCTGAAGGACAGGACTTCCTATGGCTACACCTTC
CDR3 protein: CASSQSLKDRTSYGYTF

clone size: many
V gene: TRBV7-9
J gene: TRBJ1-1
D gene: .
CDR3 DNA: TGTGCCAGCAGCTTAGTCGGGGGCATGAACACTGAAGCTTTCTTT
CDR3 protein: CASSLVGGMNTEAFF

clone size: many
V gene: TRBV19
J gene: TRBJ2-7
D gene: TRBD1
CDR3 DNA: TGTGCCAGTAGTCAACGTAGAGGGGGCGACGAGCAGTACTTC
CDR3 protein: CASSQRRGGDEQYF

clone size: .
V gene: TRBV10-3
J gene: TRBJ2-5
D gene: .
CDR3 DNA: TGTGCCATCAGTTCCCGAGAAGAGACCCAGTACTTC
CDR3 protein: CAISSREETQYF

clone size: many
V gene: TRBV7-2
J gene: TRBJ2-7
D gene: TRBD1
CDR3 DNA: TGTGCCAGCAGCTTAGGGCAGGGGGAAGAGTCCTACGAGCAGTACTTC
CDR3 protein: CASSLGQGEESYEQYF

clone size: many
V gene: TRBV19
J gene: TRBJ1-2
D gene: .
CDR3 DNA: TGTGCCAGTACGGGGAACTATGGCTACACCTTC
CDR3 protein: CASTGNYGYTF

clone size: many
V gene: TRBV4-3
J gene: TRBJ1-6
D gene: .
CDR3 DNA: TGCGCCAGCAGCTTTCGGGGGCCTAGCCCTGGGGCACCCCTCCACTTT
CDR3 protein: CASSFRGPSPGAPLHF

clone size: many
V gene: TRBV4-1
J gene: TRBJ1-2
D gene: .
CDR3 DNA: TGCGCCAGCAGCCAACAGGGGCGGATTGGCTACACCTTC
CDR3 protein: CASSQQGRIGYTF

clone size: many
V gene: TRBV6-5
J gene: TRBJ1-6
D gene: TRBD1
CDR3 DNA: TGTGCCAGCAGTTTACGGGACAGGGGTAATTCACCCCTCCACTTT
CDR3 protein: CASSLRDRGNSPLHF

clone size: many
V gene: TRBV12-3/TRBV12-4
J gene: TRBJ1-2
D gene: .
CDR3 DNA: TGTGCCAGCACCGGATCTGGGCTTGGCTACACCTTC
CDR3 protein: CASTGSGLGYTF

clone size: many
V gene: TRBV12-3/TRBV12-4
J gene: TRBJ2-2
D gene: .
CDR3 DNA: TGTGCCAGCAGTTTCGACCGATACACCGGGGAGCTGTTTTTT
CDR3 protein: CASSFDRYTGELFF

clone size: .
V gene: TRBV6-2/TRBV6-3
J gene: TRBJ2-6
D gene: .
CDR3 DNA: TGTGCCAGCAGTAGATATGGTCTGGGATCTGGGGCCAACGTCCTGACTTTC
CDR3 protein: CASSRYGLGSGANVLTF

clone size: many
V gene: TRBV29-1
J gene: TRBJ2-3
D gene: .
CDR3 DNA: TGCAGCGTTGAGGGGGAGGACACAGATACGCAGTATTTT
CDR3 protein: CSVEGEDTDTQYF

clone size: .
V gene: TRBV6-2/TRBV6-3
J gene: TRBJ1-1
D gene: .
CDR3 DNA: TGTGCCAGCAGTTACTCAAGGTCTGAAGCTTTCTTT
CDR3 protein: CASSYSRSEAFF

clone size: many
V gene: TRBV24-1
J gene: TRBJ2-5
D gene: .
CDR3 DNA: TGTGCCACCAGGGCGACAGCCCAAGAGACCCAGTACTTC
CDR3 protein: CATRATAQETQYF

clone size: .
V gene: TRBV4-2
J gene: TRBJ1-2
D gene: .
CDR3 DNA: TGTGCCAGCAGCCCCTCCGATGGGTATGGCTACACCTTC
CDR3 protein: CASSPSDGYGYTF

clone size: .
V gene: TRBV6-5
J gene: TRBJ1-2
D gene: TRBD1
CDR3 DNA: TGTGCCAGCAGTTATTGGTCCGACAGGGGCTATGGCTACACCTTC
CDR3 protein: CASSYWSDRGYGYTF

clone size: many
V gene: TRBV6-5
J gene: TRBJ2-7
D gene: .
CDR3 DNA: TGTGCCAGCAGTTATCGACCTTCCCTTTACGGGCAGTACTTC
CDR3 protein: CASSYRPSLYGQYF

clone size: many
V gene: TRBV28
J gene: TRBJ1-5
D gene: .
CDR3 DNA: TGTGCCAGCAGGCCGGGGGTGGTTCGAAATCAGCCCCAGCATTTT
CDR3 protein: CASRPGVVRNQPQHF

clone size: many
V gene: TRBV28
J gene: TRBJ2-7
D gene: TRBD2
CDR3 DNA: TGTGCCAGCACTGCGGGGGCCTACGAGCAGTACTTC
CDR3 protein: CASTAGAYEQYF

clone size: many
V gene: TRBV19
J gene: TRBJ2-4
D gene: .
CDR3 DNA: TGTGCCAGTAGTACCGCTGGCGGGACCAACATTCAGTACTTC
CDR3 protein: CASSTAGGTNIQYF

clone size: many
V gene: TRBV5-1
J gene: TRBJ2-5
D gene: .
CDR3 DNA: TGCGCCAGCAGCTTGGCGCTAGTAGGGGAGACCCAGTACTTC
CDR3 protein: CASSLALVGETQYF

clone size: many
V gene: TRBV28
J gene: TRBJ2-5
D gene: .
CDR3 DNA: TGTGCCAGCAGTTTTATCCCCGAAGGGACCCAGTACTTC
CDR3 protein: CASSFIPEGTQYF

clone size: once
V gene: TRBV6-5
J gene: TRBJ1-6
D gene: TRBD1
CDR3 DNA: TGTGCCAGCAGTTACCCCCCGAGAGGGGACAGTAGCTCCTATAATTCACCCCTCCACTTT
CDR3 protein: CASSYPPRGDSSSYNSPLHF

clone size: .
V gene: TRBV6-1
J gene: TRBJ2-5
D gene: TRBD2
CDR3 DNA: TGTGCCAGCAGTAAGGGACTAGCGGGGGGTACCCAAGGGACCCAGTACTTC
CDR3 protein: CASSKGLAGGTQGTQYF

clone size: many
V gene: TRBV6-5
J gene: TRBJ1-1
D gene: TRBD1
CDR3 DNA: TGTGCCAGCAGTTACCCATCACAGGGGAGCGACACTGAAGCTTTCTTT
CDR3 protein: CASSYPSQGSDTEAFF

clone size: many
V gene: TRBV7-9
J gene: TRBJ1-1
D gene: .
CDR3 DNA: TGTGCCAGCACCCCTGGGGTTGCTGAAGCTTTCTTT
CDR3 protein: CASTPGVAEAFF

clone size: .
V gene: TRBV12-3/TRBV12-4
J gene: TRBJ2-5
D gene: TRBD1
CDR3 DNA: TGTGCCAGCAGTCCGGGACAGGGCGCGGGAGAGACCCAGTACTTC
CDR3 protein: CASSPGQGAGETQYF

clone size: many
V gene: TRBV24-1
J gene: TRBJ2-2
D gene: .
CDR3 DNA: TGTGCCACCAGTGATTACAGGGCGCCCGGGGAGCTGTTTTTT
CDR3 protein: CATSDYRAPGELFF

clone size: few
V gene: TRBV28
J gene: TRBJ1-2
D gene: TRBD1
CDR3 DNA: TGTGCCAGCAGTACACAGGGGAATGGCTACACCTTC
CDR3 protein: CASSTQGNGYTF

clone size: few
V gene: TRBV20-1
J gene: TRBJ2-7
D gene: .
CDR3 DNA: TGCAGTGCTAGAGATGTTGGCCGGGACCACTACGAGCAGTACTTC
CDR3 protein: CSARDVGRDHYEQYF